This is a list of T cell receptor beta chains from one sample in a study of blood T cells in healthy people across ages. TCRdb re-derived calls from the 5' RACE reads in MiXCR, one entry per CDR3 protein. The sample holds fewer than 1,000,000 distinct CDR3 sequences, around 50% seen once. The sequencing sample was made of blood. These receptors were collected from an elderly man in good health. Both conserved end residues are part of each CDR3. A D gene is named only where the DNA matches it firmly.

CDR3aa: CARIVKKGLNYGYTF
j_gene: TRBJ1-2
v_gene: TRBV5-1
d_gene: -

CDR3aa: CASSYPTRDYEQYF
j_gene: TRBJ2-7
v_gene: TRBV28
d_gene: -

CDR3aa: CASSPRGVNNEQFF
j_gene: TRBJ2-1
v_gene: TRBV5-6
d_gene: TRBD2

CDR3aa: CASSPLEAGGYNEQFF
j_gene: TRBJ2-1
v_gene: TRBV7-7
d_gene: TRBD2

CDR3aa: CASSLDSGLNSPLHF
j_gene: TRBJ1-6
v_gene: TRBV7-2
d_gene: -

CDR3aa: CASSLDPVAGSLNIQYF
j_gene: TRBJ2-4
v_gene: TRBV7-2
d_gene: -

CDR3aa: CASSPPDSVNYGYTF
j_gene: TRBJ1-2
v_gene: TRBV6-2/TRBV6-3
d_gene: -

CDR3aa: CASSPVTYEQYF
j_gene: TRBJ2-7
v_gene: TRBV7-2
d_gene: -

CDR3aa: CASSFSGVREQYF
j_gene: TRBJ2-7
v_gene: TRBV7-2
d_gene: -

CDR3aa: CASSLTGKETQYF
j_gene: TRBJ2-5
v_gene: TRBV27
d_gene: TRBD1

CDR3aa: CASSSDARGEKLFF
j_gene: TRBJ1-4
v_gene: TRBV7-2
d_gene: -

CDR3aa: CASSSGQGITGELFF
j_gene: TRBJ2-2
v_gene: TRBV12-3/TRBV12-4
d_gene: TRBD1

CDR3aa: CASSYSRGEGRIEQFF
j_gene: TRBJ2-1
v_gene: TRBV6-5
d_gene: -

CDR3aa: CATSRGDRGTDTQYF
j_gene: TRBJ2-3
v_gene: TRBV15
d_gene: TRBD1

CDR3aa: CASDTGGDAQYF
j_gene: TRBJ2-7
v_gene: TRBV28
d_gene: TRBD1

CDR3aa: CSAGKGLAGTQYF
j_gene: TRBJ2-3
v_gene: TRBV20-1
d_gene: TRBD2

CDR3aa: CASSQDATGYGTQYF
j_gene: TRBJ2-5
v_gene: TRBV3-1
d_gene: -

CDR3aa: CASSPRDRALTDTQYF
j_gene: TRBJ2-3
v_gene: TRBV19
d_gene: TRBD1

CDR3aa: CASTRGPPRAEAFF
j_gene: TRBJ1-1
v_gene: TRBV28
d_gene: -

CDR3aa: CSVETPTSGIIREQYF
j_gene: TRBJ2-7
v_gene: TRBV29-1
d_gene: TRBD2

CDR3aa: CANSKGPGPNNEQFF
j_gene: TRBJ2-1
v_gene: TRBV21-1
d_gene: -

CDR3aa: CSAWGPTNTGELFF
j_gene: TRBJ2-2
v_gene: TRBV20-1
d_gene: -

CDR3aa: CASSPETGSNQPQHF
j_gene: TRBJ1-5
v_gene: TRBV18
d_gene: TRBD1

CDR3aa: CASSFRTSGGYNEQFF
j_gene: TRBJ2-1
v_gene: TRBV27
d_gene: TRBD2

CDR3aa: CASSHSGTGYQPQHF
j_gene: TRBJ1-5
v_gene: TRBV16
d_gene: TRBD1

CDR3aa: CASSQLAGVNNEQFF
j_gene: TRBJ2-1
v_gene: TRBV7-9
d_gene: TRBD2